This TCR beta chain was observed in a study of OX40 agonist ivuxolimab in advanced cancers. Study observations and caveats: Determination of antigen specificity was not performed for the expanded peripheral T cells. Expanded clones tended on average to be more numerous among CD8+ T cells than CD4+.

As regards this clone: Its antigen remains unknown.

Only in-frame clones appear in the TCRdb table, and some are missing; sequencing was by immunoSEQ multiplex PCR. The table shows approximately 23,000 clones, with around 88% occurring only once. With 3 bases removed from V and 5 bases from J, the gap between germline ends came to 1 base. This CDR3 is 10 amino acids long. Looked up from germline, CDR1 is SEHNR and CDR2 is FQNEAQ (reference sequence). The clonotype comes from an adult with an advanced solid tumor such as melanoma, head and neck, liver or kidney cancer. The chain employs TRBV7-9 and TRBJ2-5; unclear D gene. Specimen: CD4+ or CD8+ T cells sorted from blood, collected in a trial of the OX40 agonist ivuxolimab. The chain's CDR3 is CASSLETQYF. The CDR3 DNA is TGTGCCAGCAGCTTGGAGACCCAGTACTTC.